This TCR beta chain was found in a study of blood T cell repertoires in COVID-19. Across the study: Donors in the United States, Italy and Spain gave samples during acute or convalescent COVID-19. T cells, B-cell-depleted T cells, or PBMCs supplied cDNA or gDNA.

Authors' data handling: Estimates of nucleated cell counts were drawn from the amplification of reference gene primers. Profiling relied on immunoSEQ multiplex PCR, and the TCRdb table lists in-frame clones only, not all of them. V, J and clone size are those of that table, while D and trimming were read from the DNA. This table has 130,000 to 150,000 clones, roughly 88% appearing once. V trimming: 3 bases; J trimming: 3 bases; junction bases outside the gene matches: 4. Looked up from germline, CDR1 is MDHEN and CDR2 is SYDVKM. This CDR3 is 14 amino acids long. The chain combines TRBV28 with TRBJ1-2, with 7 bases that match TRBD1. The sample taken for sequencing was peripheral blood. The TCR comes from a man between 70 and 80 years old with acute or convalescent COVID-19. CDR3 loop: CASSFGQVHYGYTF. The CDR3 nucleotides read TGTGCCAGCAGTTTCGGACAGGTTCACTATGGCTACACCTTC.